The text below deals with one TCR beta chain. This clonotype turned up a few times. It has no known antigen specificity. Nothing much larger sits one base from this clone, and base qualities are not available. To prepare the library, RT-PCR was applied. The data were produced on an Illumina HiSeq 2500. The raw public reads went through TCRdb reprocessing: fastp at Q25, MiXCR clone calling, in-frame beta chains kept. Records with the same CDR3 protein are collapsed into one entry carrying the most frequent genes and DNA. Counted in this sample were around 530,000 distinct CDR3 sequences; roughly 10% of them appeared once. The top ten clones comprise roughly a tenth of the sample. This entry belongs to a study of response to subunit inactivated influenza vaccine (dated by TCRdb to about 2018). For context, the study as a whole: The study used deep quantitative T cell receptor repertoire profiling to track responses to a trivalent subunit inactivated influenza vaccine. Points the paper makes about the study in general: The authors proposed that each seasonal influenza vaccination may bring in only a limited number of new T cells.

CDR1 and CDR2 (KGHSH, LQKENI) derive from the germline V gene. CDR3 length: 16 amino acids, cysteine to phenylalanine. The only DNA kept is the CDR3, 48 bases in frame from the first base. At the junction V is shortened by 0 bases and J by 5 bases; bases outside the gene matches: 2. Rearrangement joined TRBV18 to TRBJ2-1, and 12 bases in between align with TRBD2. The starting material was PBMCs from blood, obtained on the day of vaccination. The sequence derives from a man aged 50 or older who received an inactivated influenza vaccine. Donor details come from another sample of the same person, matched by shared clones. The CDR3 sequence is CASSPPTSGGDNEQFF. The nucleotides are TGTGCCAGCTCACCACCGACTAGCGGGGGAGACAATGAGCAGTTCTTC.